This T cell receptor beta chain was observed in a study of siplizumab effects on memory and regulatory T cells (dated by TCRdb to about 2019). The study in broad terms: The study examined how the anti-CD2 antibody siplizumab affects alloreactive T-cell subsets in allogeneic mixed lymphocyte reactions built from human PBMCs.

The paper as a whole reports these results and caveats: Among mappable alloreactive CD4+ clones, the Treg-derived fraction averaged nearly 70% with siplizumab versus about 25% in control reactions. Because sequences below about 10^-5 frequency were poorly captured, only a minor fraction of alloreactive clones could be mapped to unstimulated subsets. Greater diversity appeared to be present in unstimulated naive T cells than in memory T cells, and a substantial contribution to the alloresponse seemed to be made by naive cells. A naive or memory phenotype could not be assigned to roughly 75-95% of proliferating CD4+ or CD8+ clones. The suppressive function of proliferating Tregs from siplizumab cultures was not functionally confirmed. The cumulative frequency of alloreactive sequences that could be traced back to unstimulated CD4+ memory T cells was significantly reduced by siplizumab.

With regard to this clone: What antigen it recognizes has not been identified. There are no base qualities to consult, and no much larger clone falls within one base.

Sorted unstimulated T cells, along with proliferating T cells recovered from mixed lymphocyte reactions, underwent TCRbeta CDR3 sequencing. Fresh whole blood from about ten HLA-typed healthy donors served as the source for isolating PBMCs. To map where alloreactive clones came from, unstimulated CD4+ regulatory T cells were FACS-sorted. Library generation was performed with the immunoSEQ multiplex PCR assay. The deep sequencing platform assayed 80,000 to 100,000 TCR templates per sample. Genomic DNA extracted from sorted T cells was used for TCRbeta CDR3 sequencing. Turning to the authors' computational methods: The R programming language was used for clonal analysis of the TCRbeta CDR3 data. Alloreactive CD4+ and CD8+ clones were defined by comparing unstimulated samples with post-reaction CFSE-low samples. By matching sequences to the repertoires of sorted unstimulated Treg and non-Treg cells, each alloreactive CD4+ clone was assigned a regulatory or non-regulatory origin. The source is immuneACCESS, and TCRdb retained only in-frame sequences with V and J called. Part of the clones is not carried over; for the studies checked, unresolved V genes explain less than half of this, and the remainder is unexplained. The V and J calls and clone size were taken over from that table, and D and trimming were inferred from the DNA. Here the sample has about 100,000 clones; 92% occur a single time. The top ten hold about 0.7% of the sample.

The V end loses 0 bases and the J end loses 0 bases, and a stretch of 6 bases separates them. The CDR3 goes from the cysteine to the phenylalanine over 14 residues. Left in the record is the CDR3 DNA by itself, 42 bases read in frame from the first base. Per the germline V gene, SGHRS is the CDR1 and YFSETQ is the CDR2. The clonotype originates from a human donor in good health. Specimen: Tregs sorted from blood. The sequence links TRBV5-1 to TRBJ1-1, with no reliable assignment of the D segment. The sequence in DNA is TGCGCCAGCAGCTTGGCGTCTGTGAACACTGAAGCTTTCTTT. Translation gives CASSLASVNTEAFF.